This TCR beta chain was sequenced during a study of CD4 T cells in relation to SARS-CoV-2 and coronaviruses. The method was immunoSEQ multiplex PCR; TCRdb's version includes in-frame clones alone and lacks a portion of them. Among 15,000 to 25,000 clones, about 80% were seen once, and the ten largest hold around a quarter. There are 13 residues in the CDR3. Germline CDR1 reads SGHTA; CDR2 reads FQGNSA. V shed 5 bases and J 5 bases; nucleotides not matched to a gene: 4. The study's findings and limits: Roughly 69% of donors had memory CD4+ clonotypes crossrecognizing SARS-CoV-2 and common cold coronavirus spike. Each donor contributed either pre-pandemic or post-infection samples, not both. Crossreactivity was assessed only for spike protein, not other viral proteins.

CD4+ T cells from unexposed donors were obtained before the COVID-19 pandemic (2011-2018). CD4+ T cells were isolated from the cells after about ten days of culture. Note on this clone: Its specificity is unknown.

The genes are TRBV7-2 and TRBJ2-5; 8 positions match TRBD2. The sequence came from a human donor in good health. Sample: CD4+ T cells from PBMCs, cultured in vitro. The CDR3 loop is CASSQRERETQYF. The CDR3, as DNA: TGTGCCAGCAGCCAGCGGGAGCGCGAGACCCAGTACTTC.